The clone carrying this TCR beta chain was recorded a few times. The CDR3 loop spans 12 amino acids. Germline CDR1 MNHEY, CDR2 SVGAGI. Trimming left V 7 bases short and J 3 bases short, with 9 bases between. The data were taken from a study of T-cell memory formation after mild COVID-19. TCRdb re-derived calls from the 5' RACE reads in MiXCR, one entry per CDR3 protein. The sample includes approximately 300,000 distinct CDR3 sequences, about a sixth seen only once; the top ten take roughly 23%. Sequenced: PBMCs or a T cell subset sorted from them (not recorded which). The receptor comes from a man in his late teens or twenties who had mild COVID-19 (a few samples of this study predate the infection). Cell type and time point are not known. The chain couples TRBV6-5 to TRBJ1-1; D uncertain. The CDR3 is CASKTSDTEAFF. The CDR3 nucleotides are TGTGCCAGCAAGACATCTGACACTGAAGCTTTCTTT.